The 5 T cell receptor beta chains listed next were all sequenced from one sample in a study of T cells in Graves' hyperthyroidism and ophthalmopathy. TCR beta CDR3 region amplification was performed from RNA transcripts. The primer set for the first-round RT-PCR of the TCR CDR3 was HTBI. Using its own MiXCR run on the multiplex PCR reads, TCRdb lists one record per CDR3 protein. The table lists roughly 570,000 distinct CDR3 sequences, about half of them singletons. The sequenced sample consisted of peripheral blood or thyroid tissue (not recorded which). The receptors originated from a woman between 18 and 29 years old with Graves' hyperthyroidism.

This clonotype was observed many times. J is TRBJ2-5 and V is TRBV6-1, with TRBD1 identical over 8 bases. The CDR3 covers 15 residues. Germline assignment: CDR1 MNHNS and CDR2 SASEGT. V was pared by 4 bases and J by 0 bases, with 4 bases of the junction left unmatched. CDR3 in DNA: TGTGCCAGCAGTGGCCGGACAGGGAACCAAGAGACCCAGTACTTC. This encodes CASSGRTGNQETQYF.

The V and J genes are TRBV12-3 or TRBV12-4 and TRBJ2-2; possible D gene TRBD2, 5 bases. The CDR3 sequence is 15 residues long. V gave up 8 bases and J gave up 3 bases, with 16 bases separating them. The CDR3 reads CASRKRVLDTGELFF. CDR3 bases: TGTGCCAGCCGGAAGAGGGTCTTAGACACCGGGGAGCTGTTTTTT.

In this sample, this clonotype turned up many times. The chain couples TRBV18 to TRBJ2-7; 7 positions match TRBD1. CDR3 size: 13 residues. V trimming: 3 bases; J trimming: 7 bases; junction bases outside the gene matches: 6. Looked up from germline, CDR1 is KGHSH and CDR2 is LQKENI. The CDR3 loop reads CASSPRGRDEQYF. The DNA of the CDR3 is TGTGCCAGCTCACCGAGGGGGCGCGATGAGCAGTACTTC. The entire variable domain, with the rest obtained from reference TRBV18 and TRBJ2-7, is as follows: NAGVMQNPRHLVRRRGQEARLRCSPMKGHSHVYWYRQLPEEGLKFMVYLQKENIIDESGMPKERFSAEFPKEGPSILRIQQVVRGDSAAYFCASSPRGRDEQYFGPGTRLTVT.

Notes on this clonotype: A read error may be the cause here, since a much bigger clone is one base away. The rearrangement uses TRBV12-3 or TRBV12-4 and TRBJ1-5, with D perhaps matching TRBD1 (5 bases). The CDR3 consists of 15 residues. CDR3 coding DNA: TGTGCCAGCAGCCCAAGAGGGGCTAGCAATCAGCCCCAGCAATTT. Amino acids: CASSPRGASNQPQQF.

Concerning this clonotype: This clone may be a read error of a much larger clone one base away. This rearrangement joins TRBV6-1 to TRBJ1-1, with D possibly being TRBD1 (6 bases). Germline V gene lookup returns CDR1 MNHNS and CDR2 SASEGT. This CDR3 is 15 amino acids long. The V gene lost 5 bases and the J gene lost 0 bases, with 13 bases spanning the gap. The CDR3 reads CASSKYGGLNTEAFF. CDR3 sequence (DNA): TGTGCCAGCAGTAAATATGGGGGCTTGAACACTGAAGCTTTCTTT.